This entry lists 29 T cell receptor beta chains sequenced from one sample in a study of cytomegalovirus exposure and HLA in healthy donors. PCR used 60 Vbeta primers and 13 Jbeta primers. Repertoires were generated with immunoSEQ multiplex PCR, while TCRdb's copy carries only in-frame clones and drops some. Seen here are about 100,000 clones, 75% observed once, and the top ten hold more than 9%. The sequenced sample consisted of PBMCs. Every receptor here comes from a man over 45 in good health and CMV-seronegative.

J is TRBJ2-7 and V is TRBV4-2; the D gene is possibly TRBD1 (6 bases). The length of the CDR3 is 15 residues. With 2 bases removed from V and 5 bases from J, the gap between germline ends came to 16 bases. The V gene's germline CDR1 is LGHNA and CDR2 YNFKEQ. Written as DNA, the CDR3 is TGTGCCAGCAGCCAAACAGGGAAATCGGGCCACGAGCAGTACTTC. Translation gives CASSQTGKSGHEQYF.

CDR3 residues: CASNIQGSYGYTF. The DNA for the CDR3 is TGTGCCAGCAATATACAGGGTAGCTATGGCTACACCTTC. The chain employs TRBV28 and TRBJ1-2; tentative D call: TRBD1 (6 bases). V lost 7 bases and J lost 4, with 13 bases in between. This CDR3 has 13 residues. Germline V gene data show CDR1 as MDHEN and CDR2 as SYDVKM.

The chain employs TRBV28 and TRBJ2-5, with D maybe TRBD2 (6 bases). The germline CDR1 and CDR2 sequences are MDHEN and SYDVKM. CDR3 length equals 13 residues. Trimming shortened V by 5 bases and J by 5 bases, and 12 bases separated the two germline ends. This CDR3 is CASSRLDRETQYF. CDR3 nucleotides: TGTGCCAGCAGTCGACTAGATCGGGAGACCCAGTACTTC.

The chain uses TRBV6-5 and TRBJ1-3; the match to TRBD1 covers 8 bases. Germline trimming cut 6 bases from V and 3 bases from J; bases unmatched to any gene: 7. The CDR3 covers 15 residues. Germline assignment: CDR1 MNHEY and CDR2 SVGAGI. The CDR3 loop reads CASSAGGILGNTIYF. The CDR3 coding sequence is TGTGCCAGCAGCGCAGGGGGCATCCTTGGAAACACCATATATTTT.

The rearrangement uses TRBV28 and TRBJ2-2, with TRBD2 identical over 9 bases. The CDR3 is 15 residues long. Germline assignment: CDR1 MDHEN and CDR2 SYDVKM. V was clipped by 4 bases and J by 1 base; unmatched bases: 1. The CDR3 sequence: CASSSLAGNTGELFF. In DNA, the CDR3 is TGTGCCAGCAGTTCACTAGCGGGGAACACCGGGGAGCTGTTTTTT.

The chain recombines TRBV28 with TRBJ2-7, with D possibly TRBD1 on 7 matching bases. Germline CDR1 reads MDHEN; CDR2 reads SYDVKM. This CDR3 spans 14 amino acids. V dropped 4 bases and J dropped 0 bases, with 10 bases sitting between them. CDR3 sequence: CASSYQGGSYEQYF. The CDR3 DNA sequence: TGTGCCAGCAGTTATCAGGGGGGCTCCTACGAGCAGTACTTC.

This rearrangement joins TRBV7-9 to TRBJ1-2, with TRBD1 matching over 10 bases. Germline lookup yields CDR1 SEHNR and CDR2 FQNEAQ (reference sequence). The CDR3 runs to 15 residues. V shed 2 bases, J shed 4 bases, and the junction held 4 bases outside the gene matches. CDR3: CASSLTGQGSYGYTF. The CDR3, as DNA: TGTGCCAGCAGCTTAACGGGACAGGGGAGCTATGGCTACACCTTC. The full variable domain, with the rest looked up from reference TRBV7-9 and TRBJ1-2, is DTGVSQNPRHKITKRGQNVTFRCDPISEHNRLYWYRQTLGQGPEFLTYFQNEAQLEKSRLLSDRFSAERPKGSFSTLEIQRTEQGDSAMYLCASSLTGQGSYGYTFGSGTRLTVV.

The CDR3 reads CASSQGAQQYF. CDR3 DNA: TGTGCCAGCAGCCAGGGGGCTCAGCAGTACTTC. The chain links TRBV27 to TRBJ2-5; 8 nucleotides line up with TRBD1. This CDR3 spans 11 amino acids. The ends lost 6 bases at V and 11 bases at J; junction bases unmatched: 5. The germline CDR1 and CDR2 sequences are MNHEY and SMNVEV (reference sequence).

V is TRBV6-7 and J is TRBJ2-7, with 10 bases lining up with TRBD1. TRBV6-7 is reported as an ORF; its role is uncertain. V trimming: 4 bases; J trimming: 3 bases; junction bases outside the gene matches: 9. This CDR3 is built from 16 residues. In DNA, the CDR3 is TGTGCCAGCAGTTCAGACAGGGGGCCCTGGTTCTACGAGCAGTACTTC. Translated, it gives CASSSDRGPWFYEQYF.

V usage is TRBV19 and J usage is TRBJ1-5, with TRBD1 matching 7 bases. Germline lookup yields CDR1 LNHDA and CDR2 SQIVND (reference sequence). The CDR3 length is 13 residues. Trimming took 7 bases from V and 10 from J; bases not matched to a gene: 10. Written as DNA, the CDR3 is TGTGCCAGTATGGGGACAGACACACGACCCCAGCATTTT. This sequence encodes CASMGTDTRPQHF.

This clone has more than one count but fewer than ten. J is TRBJ2-1 and V is TRBV28, with TRBD1 matching 8 bases. Germline assignment: CDR1 MDHEN and CDR2 SYDVKM. After removal of 2 bases from V and 4 bases from J, the junction contained 13 bases not matched to a gene. The CDR3 contains 18 residues. The DNA for the CDR3 is TGTGCCAGCAGTTTAAGTGCCACGACAGGGGACCTATACAATGAGCAGTTCTTC. Amino acid sequence: CASSLSATTGDLYNEQFF.

The chain recombines TRBV9 with TRBJ2-2; tentatively, D is TRBD2 (6 bases). V lost 0 bases and J 0 bases, leaving 9 bases between the germline ends. CDR3 length: 16 amino acids. CDR1 is SGDLS and CDR2 is YYNGEE in the germline V gene. CDR3 residues: CASSVVGGTNTGELFF. The CDR3 region has the DNA TGTGCCAGCAGCGTAGTAGGCGGGACGAACACCGGGGAGCTGTTTTTT.

This clone has just a few counts. V gene TRBV6-5 combines with J gene TRBJ2-7; weak D call: TRBD2 (6 bases). This CDR3 has 12 residues. CDR1 is MNHEY, CDR2 SVGAGI, per germline. Trimming pared 6 bases from V and 3 bases from J, leaving 9 bases between. The CDR3 DNA follows: TGTGCCAGCAGCAGAGCGGGCTACGAGCAGTACTTC. It codes for CASSRAGYEQYF.

The rearrangement links TRBV30 to TRBJ2-2, with a weak D call TRBD1 (6 bases). This CDR3 has 14 amino acids. Deletions cut 4 bases from V and 9 bases from J, with 18 bases between. From germline, CDR1 is GTSNPN and CDR2 SVGIG (reference sequence). CDR3 coding DNA: TGTGCCTGGACTCGACAGGCCAGTTCCAGGGAGCTGTTTTTT. Its translation: CAWTRQASSRELFF.

The rearrangement links TRBV11-2 to TRBJ1-1, with D hard to call. V shed 5 bases and J shed 3 bases, with 10 bases lying between them. The germline V gene has CDR1 SGHAT and CDR2 FQNNGV. The CDR3 is made up of 13 amino acids. The CDR3 spells CASSPSEDTEAFF. In DNA form, the CDR3 reads TGTGCCAGCAGCCCAAGTGAGGACACTGAAGCTTTCTTT.

The rearrangement uses TRBV5-1 and TRBJ2-7; TRBD2 might be the D (6 bases). The CDR3 covers 13 residues. V lost 4 bases and J 0 bases, leaving 8 bases between the germline ends. Germline-derived CDR1 and CDR2 are SGHRS and YFSETQ. CDR3 coding DNA: TGCGCCAGCAGCGGCGGGGCCTCCTACGAGCAGTACTTC. This codes for CASSGGASYEQYF.

The chain is built from TRBV5-1 and TRBJ1-1; 10 bases match TRBD1. The germline V gene encodes CDR1 SGHRS and CDR2 YFSETQ. V shed 4 bases, J shed 0 bases, and the junction held 6 bases outside the gene matches. This CDR3 is built from 16 residues. CDR3 nucleotides: TGCGCCAGCAGCACGACAGGGGGCAGTATGAACACTGAAGCTTTCTTT. Translation: CASSTTGGSMNTEAFF.

This chain links TRBV19 with TRBJ2-3, with 12 bases identical to TRBD2. CDR1 and CDR2 (germline): LNHDA, SQIVND (reference sequence). V lost 5 bases, J lost 0 bases, and 6 bases stayed unmatched. This CDR3 is 17 amino acids long. The CDR3 DNA is TGTGCCAGTAGTGTCGCGACTAGCGGGGGTAGCACAGATACGCAGTATTTT. It codes for CASSVATSGGSTDTQYF.

This sequence joins TRBV9 and TRBJ2-3; 9 positions match TRBD2. Germline V lookup: CDR1 SGDLS, CDR2 YYNGEE. Trimming took 6 bases from V and 5 from J; bases not matched to a gene: 10. The CDR3 has 15 residues. The CDR3 DNA sequence: TGTGCCAGCACCATAGCGGGAGATTGGTTAGATACGCAGTATTTT. Translating gives CASTIAGDWLDTQYF. Drawing the rest from reference TRBV9 and TRBJ2-3, the complete variable domain is DSGVTQTPKHLITATGQRVTLRCSPRSGDLSVYWYQQSLDQGLQFLIQYYNGEERAKGNILERFSAQQFPDLHSELNLSSLELGDSALYFCASTIAGDWLDTQYFGPGTRLTVL.

This clone was seen a handful of times. The CDR3 DNA reads TGTGCCAGCATGGCGGATATGAACACTGAAGCTTTCTTT. Translation gives CASMADMNTEAFF. The chain combines TRBV7-9 with TRBJ1-1; D gene unclear. Germline values: CDR1 SEHNR, CDR2 FQNEAQ (reference sequence). V lost 7 bases, J lost 0 bases, and 9 bases lay in between. The CDR3 loop spans 13 amino acids.

The V gene is TRBV28, the J gene TRBJ1-1; D might be TRBD1 (6 bases). CDR1 and CDR2 (germline): MDHEN, SYDVKM. The length of the CDR3 is 14 residues. V was trimmed by 2 bases and J by 4 bases, leaving 11 bases between them. The CDR3 DNA sequence: TGTGCCAGCAGTTTAAGGCTACAGGGCACTGAAGCTTTCTTT. Encoded protein: CASSLRLQGTEAFF.

This clone was recorded a few times. Mismatch with germline at one junction end may stem from a read error. The chain carries TRBV11-2 and TRBJ2-1; TRBD2 matches 11 bases. The germline gives CDR1 SGHAT, CDR2 FQNNGV. CDR3 length: 12 residues. CDR3 nucleotide sequence: TGTGCCAGCAGTTTAGCGGGAGGGGAGCAGTTCTTC. This encodes CASSLAGGEQFF.

V usage is TRBV6-1 and J usage is TRBJ1-6; 10 nucleotides match TRBD1. After removal of 2 bases from V and 10 bases from J, the junction contained 17 bases not matched to a gene. This CDR3 region has 19 residues. The germline V gene has CDR1 MNHNS and CDR2 SASEGT. CDR3 amino acids: CASSERGGQGLRLGSPLHF. The CDR3 region has the DNA TGTGCCAGCAGTGAACGAGGGGGACAGGGGTTGAGGTTGGGATCACCCCTCCACTTT.

The chain couples TRBV7-2 to TRBJ1-3; D is unresolved. This CDR3 has 15 amino acids. The germline V and J ends were trimmed by 2 bases and 1 base, with 9 bases remaining between them. CDR1 SGHTA and CDR2 FQGNSA come from the germline V gene. CDR3: CASSLNPGSGNTIYF. The CDR3 DNA is TGTGCCAGCAGCTTAAATCCAGGTTCTGGAAACACCATATATTTT.

V is TRBV14 and J is TRBJ1-3, with unresolved D. The CDR3 has 13 residues. The germline CDR1 and CDR2 sequences are SGHDN and FVKESK. With 1 base removed from V and 1 base from J, the gap between germline ends came to 2 bases. The CDR3 bases are TGTGCCAGCAGCCAAGCGTCTGGAAACACCATATATTTT. Translation gives CASSQASGNTIYF.

The rearrangement joins TRBV27 to TRBJ2-3; 14 bases match TRBD2. Germline trimming cut 5 bases from V and 8 bases from J; bases unmatched to any gene: 12. The CDR3 has 17 amino acids. Germline CDR1 MNHEY, CDR2 SMNVEV (reference sequence). The DNA of the CDR3 is TGTGCCAGCAGTCGCCACGGACTAGCGGGAGGCGTGGGTACGCAGTATTTT. It yields the protein CASSRHGLAGGVGTQYF.

A single count supports this clone. This rearrangement joins TRBV29-1 to TRBJ2-7, with 7 bases that match TRBD2. Germline V CDR1 and CDR2: SQVTM, ANQGSEA. V shed 5 bases and J 2 bases; nucleotides not matched to a gene: 6. CDR3 length: 13 amino acids. CDR3 sequence (DNA): TGCAGCGTTTTAGGGGACTACACCTACGAGCAGTACTTC. Translating it yields CSVLGDYTYEQYF.

The chain couples TRBV30 to TRBJ2-1; the match to TRBD1 covers 9 bases. Per germline, CDR1 GTSNPN and CDR2 SVGIG (reference sequence). CDR3 length: 14 amino acids. The trim removed 7 bases at V and 6 bases at J, leaving 10 bases unmatched. The CDR3: CASRGQGKVNEQFF. The CDR3, as DNA: TGTGCCTCCCGGGGACAGGGTAAAGTCAATGAGCAGTTCTTC.

The gene calls are TRBV7-3 and TRBJ2-1; D call uncertain. V lost 1 base and J 6 bases, leaving 4 bases between the germline ends. The germline gives CDR1 SGHTA, CDR2 FQGTGA. This CDR3 contains 12 residues. The CDR3 bases are TGTGCCAGCAGCTTAAGCGGCAATGAGCAGTTCTTC. Its protein is CASSLSGNEQFF.